The rows below give T cell receptor beta chains drawn from one sample of a study of blood T cell repertoires in COVID-19. Measured with immunoSEQ multiplex PCR; TCRdb has only the in-frame clones, and not every one. The table lists 310,000 or so clones, about 88% of them singletons. Specimen: peripheral blood. The receptor source for this set is a woman aged 25-40 years with COVID-19, enrolled during active disease. Each CDR3 is given with its conserved first and last residue. A D gene is named only where the DNA matches it firmly. A row's size may be missing; if present it is once, few, many or a size class.

cdr3_aa cdr3_nt clone_size d_call j_call v_call
CASSQAGWNSPLHF TGCGCCAGCAGCCAAGCCGGGTGGAATTCACCCCTCCACTTT - - TRBJ1-6 TRBV4-3
CASSGQGSTDTQYF TGTGCCAGCAGCGGACAGGGAAGCACAGATACGCAGTATTTT - TRBD1 TRBJ2-3 TRBV7-2
CASSISGMGNSPLHF TGCGCCAGCAGCATCTCAGGGATGGGCAATTCACCCCTCCACTTT - - TRBJ1-6 TRBV5-1
CASKSSAVAGTGELFF TGTGCCAGTAAGTCCAGCGCTGTCGCCGGCACCGGGGAGCTGTTTTTT - - TRBJ2-2 TRBV19
CASRTSGFYNEQFF TGCGCCAGCAGGACTAGCGGTTTTTACAATGAGCAGTTCTTC - TRBD2 TRBJ2-1 TRBV5-1
CASSQIQGVTFYGYTF TGTGCCAGCAGTCAAATACAGGGAGTTACCTTTTATGGCTACACCTTC - - TRBJ1-2 TRBV28
CAWSVGEGGEKLFF TGTGCCTGGAGTGTAGGAGAGGGCGGTGAAAAACTGTTTTTT once - TRBJ1-4 TRBV30
CASSATGGPGTEAFF TGCGCCAGCAGCGCCACAGGGGGCCCGGGCACTGAAGCTTTCTTT - TRBD1 TRBJ1-1 TRBV5-1
CASSPGPATGELFF TGTGCCAGCTCACCGGGGCCCGCCACCGGGGAGCTGTTTTTT - - TRBJ2-2 TRBV18
CASSLEGTVKNIQYF TGTGCCAGCAGCTTAGAGGGGACAGTCAAAAACATTCAGTACTTC once TRBD1 TRBJ2-4 TRBV7-2
CASSRGLARQYF TGTGCCAGCAGCCGTGGACTAGCGAGGCAGTACTTC - TRBD2 TRBJ2-7 TRBV6-5
CASSVGPGTGEAFF TGTGCCAGCAGCGTAGGACCGGGGACAGGGGAAGCTTTCTTT - TRBD1 TRBJ1-1 TRBV9
CASSSPIRGSSYEQYF TGTGCCAGCAGTTCCCCCATCAGAGGGAGCTCCTACGAGCAGTACTTC - - TRBJ2-7 TRBV6-6
CASSYKGAYTQYF TGTGCCAGCAGTTACAAAGGGGCGTATACGCAGTATTTT - - TRBJ2-3 TRBV6-2/TRBV6-3
CASSYLSTGANEKLFF TGTGCCAGCAGTTACCTCTCGACAGGCGCAAATGAAAAACTGTTTTTT - - TRBJ1-4 TRBV6-5
CASSQDVGLAGGINTDTQYF TGCGCCAGCAGCCAAGATGTGGGACTAGCGGGAGGGATCAACACAGATACGCAGTATTTT - TRBD2 TRBJ2-3 TRBV4-3